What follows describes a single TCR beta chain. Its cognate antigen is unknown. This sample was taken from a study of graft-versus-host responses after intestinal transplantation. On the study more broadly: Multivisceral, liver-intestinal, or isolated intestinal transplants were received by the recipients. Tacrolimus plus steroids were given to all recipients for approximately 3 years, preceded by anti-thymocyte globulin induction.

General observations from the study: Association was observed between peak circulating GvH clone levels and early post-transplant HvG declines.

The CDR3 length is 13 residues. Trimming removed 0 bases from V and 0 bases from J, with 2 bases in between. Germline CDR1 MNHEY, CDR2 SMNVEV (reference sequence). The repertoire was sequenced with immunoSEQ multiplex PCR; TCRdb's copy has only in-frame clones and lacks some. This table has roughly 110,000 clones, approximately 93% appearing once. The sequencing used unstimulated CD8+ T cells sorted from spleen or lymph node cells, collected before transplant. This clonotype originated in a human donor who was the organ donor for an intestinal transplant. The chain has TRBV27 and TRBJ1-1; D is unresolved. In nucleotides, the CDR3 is TGTGCCAGCAGTTTATCAATGAACACTGAAGCTTTCTTT. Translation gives CASSLSMNTEAFF.